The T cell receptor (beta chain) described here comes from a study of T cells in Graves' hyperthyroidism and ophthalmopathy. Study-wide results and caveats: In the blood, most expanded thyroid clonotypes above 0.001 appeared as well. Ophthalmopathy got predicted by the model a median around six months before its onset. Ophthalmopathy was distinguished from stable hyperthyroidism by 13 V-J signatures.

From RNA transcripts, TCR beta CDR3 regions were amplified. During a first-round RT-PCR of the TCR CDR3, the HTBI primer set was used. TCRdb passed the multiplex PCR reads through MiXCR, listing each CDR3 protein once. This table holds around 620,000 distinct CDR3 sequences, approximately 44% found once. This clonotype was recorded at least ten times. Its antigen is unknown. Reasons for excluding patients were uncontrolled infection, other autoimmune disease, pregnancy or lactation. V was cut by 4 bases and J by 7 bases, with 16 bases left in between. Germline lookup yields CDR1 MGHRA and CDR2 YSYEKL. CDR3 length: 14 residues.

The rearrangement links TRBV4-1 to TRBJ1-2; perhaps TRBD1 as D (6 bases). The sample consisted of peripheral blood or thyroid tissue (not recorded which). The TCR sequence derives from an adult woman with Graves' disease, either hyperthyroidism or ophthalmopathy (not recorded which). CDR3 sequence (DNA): TGCGCCAGCAGCCCACAGGGAGGAGCACGTGGCTACACCTTC. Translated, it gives CASSPQGGARGYTF.